This TCR beta chain was captured in a study of T cell clonality in common variable immunodeficiency. Germline V lookup: CDR1 DFQATT, CDR2 SNEGSKA (reference sequence). V shed 3 bases and J shed 0 bases, with 16 bases lying between them. The CDR3 is 16 amino acids. This clone has ten or more counts. Coverage ceases 3 residues before the CDR3 finishes, and the germline J gene fills in the end. Measured with immunoSEQ multiplex PCR; TCRdb has only the in-frame clones, and not every one. The sample contains about 60,000 clones, none of them singletons. The V and J genes are TRBV20-1 and TRBJ2-3, with D possibly TRBD1 on 5 matching bases. The receptor was isolated from a person aged 18-69 years in good health. Sequenced material: peripheral blood mononuclear cells. The covered CDR3 bases are TGCAGTGCTAGCTATAGAACGGACACTAGCACAGATACG. Amino acids: CSASYRTDTSTDT. The full CDR3 is CSASYRTDTSTDTQYF.